Shown below are 5 T cell receptor beta chains from a single sample sequenced in a study of response to subunit inactivated influenza vaccine. One entry per CDR3 protein results from TCRdb running MiXCR on the RT-PCR reads. The sample yields over 650,000 distinct CDR3 sequences, less than 20% seen once. The sequenced sample was PBMCs from blood, obtained more than 4 days after vaccination. The receptors here all came from a man aged 50-59 years who received an inactivated influenza vaccine.

This sequence joins TRBV6-1 and TRBJ2-1; 14 positions match TRBD2. CDR3 length: 17 residues. The trim removed 2 bases at V and 9 bases at J, leaving 9 bases unmatched. Germline V gene sequence: CDR1 MNHNS, CDR2 SASEGT. CDR3 nucleotides: TGTGCCAGCAGTGAAAAGGGACTAGCGGGAGTTTCGGGTGAGCAGTTCTTC. Translated, it gives CASSEKGLAGVSGEQFF.

The V call is TRBV7-9, the J call TRBJ2-5; D is ambiguous. CDR3 size: 14 residues. V lost 6 bases and J lost 5, with 16 bases in between. CDR1 is SEHNR, CDR2 FQNEAQ, per germline (reference sequence). The chain's CDR3 is CASSAARARETQYF. The CDR3 coding sequence is TGTGCCAGCAGTGCGGCCCGAGCAAGGGAGACCCAGTACTTC.

This clonotype showed up many times. The chain couples TRBV5-1 to TRBJ2-1; D gene unclear. Trimming took off 0 bases at V and 5 bases at J, with 6 bases between the two ends. Germline V CDR1 and CDR2: SGHRS, YFSETQ. The CDR3 is 13 amino acids. Written as DNA, the CDR3 is TGCGCCAGCAGCTTGGGAAGGAACAATGAGCAGTTCTTC. Its translation is CASSLGRNNEQFF.

This clonotype has only a few counts. The chain combines TRBV12-3 or TRBV12-4 with TRBJ2-5; 10 bases line up with TRBD1. Trimming at V came to 10 bases and at J to 4 bases, leaving 18 bases not matched to a gene. The CDR3 is 17 amino acids. The CDR3 region has the DNA TGTGCCACGTGCTTAAGGGACAGGGGACATAGAGGAGAGACCCAGTACTTC. It yields the protein CATCLRDRGHRGETQYF.

The sample holds a few counts of this clonotype. The chain is built from TRBV5-5 and TRBJ2-7; TRBD1 might be the D (5 bases). The CDR3 sequence is 13 residues long. The germline V and J ends were trimmed by 1 base and 3 bases, with 8 bases remaining between them. CDR1 is SGHKS, CDR2 YYEKEE, per germline (reference sequence). The CDR3 nucleotides read TGTGCCAGCAGCTTGATTACAGGCTACGAGCAGTACTTC. Translated, it gives CASSLITGYEQYF. The full variable domain, with the rest looked up from reference TRBV5-5 and TRBJ2-7, is DAGVTQSPTHLIKTRGQQVTLRCSPISGHKSVSWYQQVLGQGPQFIFQYYEKEERGRGNFPDRFSARQFPNYSSELNVNALLLGDSALYLCASSLITGYEQYFGPGTRLTVT.